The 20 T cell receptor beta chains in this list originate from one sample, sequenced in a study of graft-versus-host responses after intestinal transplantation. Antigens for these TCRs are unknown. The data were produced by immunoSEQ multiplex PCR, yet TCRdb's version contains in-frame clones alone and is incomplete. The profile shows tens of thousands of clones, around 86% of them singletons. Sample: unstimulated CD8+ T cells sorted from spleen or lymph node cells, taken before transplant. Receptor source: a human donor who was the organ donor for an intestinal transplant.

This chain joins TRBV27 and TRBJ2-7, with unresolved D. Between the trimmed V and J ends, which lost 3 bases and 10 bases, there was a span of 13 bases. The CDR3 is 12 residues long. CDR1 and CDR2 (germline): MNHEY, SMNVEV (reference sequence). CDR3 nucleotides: TGTGCCAGCAGTTTTTCGGGTTCGCAACAGTACTTC. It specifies CASSFSGSQQYF.

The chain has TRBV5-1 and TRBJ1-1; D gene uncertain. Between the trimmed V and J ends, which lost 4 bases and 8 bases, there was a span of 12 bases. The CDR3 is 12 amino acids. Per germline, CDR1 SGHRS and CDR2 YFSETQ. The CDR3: CASSPLGGEAFF. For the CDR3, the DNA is TGCGCCAGCAGCCCGCTGGGCGGGGAAGCTTTCTTT.

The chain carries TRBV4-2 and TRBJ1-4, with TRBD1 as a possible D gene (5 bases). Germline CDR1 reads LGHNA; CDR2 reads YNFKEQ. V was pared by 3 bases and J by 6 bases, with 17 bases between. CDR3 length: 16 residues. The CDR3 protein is CASSHWWGTEDEKLFF. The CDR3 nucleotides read TGTGCCAGCAGCCACTGGTGGGGGACGGAAGATGAAAAACTGTTTTTT.

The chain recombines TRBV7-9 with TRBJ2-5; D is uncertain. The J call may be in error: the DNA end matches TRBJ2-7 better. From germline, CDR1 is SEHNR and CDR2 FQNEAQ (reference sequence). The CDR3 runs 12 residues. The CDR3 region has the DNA TGTGCCAGCAGCTCCACACCCTACGAGCAGTACTTC. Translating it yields CASSSTPYEQYF.

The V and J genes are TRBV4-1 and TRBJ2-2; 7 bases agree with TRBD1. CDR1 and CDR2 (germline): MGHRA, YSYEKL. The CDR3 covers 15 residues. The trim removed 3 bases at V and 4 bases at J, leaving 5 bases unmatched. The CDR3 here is CASSHFGQATGELFF. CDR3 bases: TGCGCCAGCAGCCATTTCGGACAGGCCACCGGGGAGCTGTTTTTT.

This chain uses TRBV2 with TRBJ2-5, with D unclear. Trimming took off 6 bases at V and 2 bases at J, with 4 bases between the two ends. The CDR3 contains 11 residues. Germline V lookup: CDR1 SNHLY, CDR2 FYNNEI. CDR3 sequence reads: CASRLQETQYF. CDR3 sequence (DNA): TGTGCCAGCAGATTACAAGAGACCCAGTACTTC.

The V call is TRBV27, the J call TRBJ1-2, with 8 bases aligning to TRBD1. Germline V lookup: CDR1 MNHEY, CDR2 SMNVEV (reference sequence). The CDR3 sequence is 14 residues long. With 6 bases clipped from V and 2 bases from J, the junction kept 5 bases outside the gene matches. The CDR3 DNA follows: TGTGCCAGCAGCCCCGACAGGGGCAACTATGGCTACACCTTC. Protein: CASSPDRGNYGYTF.

The DNA for the CDR3 is TGCGCCAGCAGCCTCCACTGGACGGTGGCGGCTGGGGCCAACGTCCTGACTTTC. Amino acids: CASSLHWTVAAGANVLTF. This chain links TRBV5-1 with TRBJ2-6; no definite D call. Germline V gene sequence: CDR1 SGHRS, CDR2 YFSETQ. V gave up 4 bases and J gave up 2 bases, with 19 bases separating them. This CDR3 region has 18 residues.

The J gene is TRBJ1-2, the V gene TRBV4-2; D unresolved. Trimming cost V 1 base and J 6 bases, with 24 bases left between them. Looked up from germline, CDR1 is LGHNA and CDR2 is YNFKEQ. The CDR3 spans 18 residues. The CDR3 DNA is TGTGCCAGCAGCCAAGCAAGCACCCATCTCCGACTTGAGGATGGCTACACCTTC. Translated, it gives CASSQASTHLRLEDGYTF.

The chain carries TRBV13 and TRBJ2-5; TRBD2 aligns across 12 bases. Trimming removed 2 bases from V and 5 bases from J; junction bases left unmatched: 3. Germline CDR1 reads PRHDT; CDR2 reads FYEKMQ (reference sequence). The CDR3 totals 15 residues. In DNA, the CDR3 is TGTGCCAGCAGCTTACAGCTAGCGGGGGGGGAGACCCAGTACTTC. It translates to CASSLQLAGGETQYF.

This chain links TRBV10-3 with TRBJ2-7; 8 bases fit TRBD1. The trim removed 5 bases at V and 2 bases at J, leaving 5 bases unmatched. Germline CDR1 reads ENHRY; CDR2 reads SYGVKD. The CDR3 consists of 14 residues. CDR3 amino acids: CAISLSGGPYEQYF. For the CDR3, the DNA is TGTGCCATCAGTTTGTCAGGGGGCCCCTACGAGCAGTACTTC.

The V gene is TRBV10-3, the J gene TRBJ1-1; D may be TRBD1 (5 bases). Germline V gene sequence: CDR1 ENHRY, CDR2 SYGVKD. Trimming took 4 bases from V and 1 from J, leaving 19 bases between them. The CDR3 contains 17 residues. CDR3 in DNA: TGTGCCATCAGTGGGGGCCAGTCCCGCGGCGGGAACACTGAAGCTTTCTTT. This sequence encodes CAISGGQSRGGNTEAFF.

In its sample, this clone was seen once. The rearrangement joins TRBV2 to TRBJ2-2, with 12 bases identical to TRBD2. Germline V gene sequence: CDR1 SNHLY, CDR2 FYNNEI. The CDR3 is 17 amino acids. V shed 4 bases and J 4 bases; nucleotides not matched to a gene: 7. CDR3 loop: CASSGRLAGDITGELFF. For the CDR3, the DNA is TGTGCCAGCAGTGGGAGACTAGCGGGGGATATCACCGGGGAGCTGTTTTTT.

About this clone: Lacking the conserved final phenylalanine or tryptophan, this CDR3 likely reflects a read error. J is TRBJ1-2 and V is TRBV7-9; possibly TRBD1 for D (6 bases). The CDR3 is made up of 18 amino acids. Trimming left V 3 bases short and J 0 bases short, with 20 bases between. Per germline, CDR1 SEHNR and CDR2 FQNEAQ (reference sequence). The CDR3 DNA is TGTGCCAGCAGCTTTACTTCCCCCGGGGGCCGAGCTAACTATGGCTACACCCTC. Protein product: CASSFTSPGGRANYGYTL.

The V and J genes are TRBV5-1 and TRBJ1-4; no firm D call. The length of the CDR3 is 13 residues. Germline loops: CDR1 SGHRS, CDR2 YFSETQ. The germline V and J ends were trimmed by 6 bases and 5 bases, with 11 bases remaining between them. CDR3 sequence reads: CASKGDGNEKLFF. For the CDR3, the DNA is TGCGCCAGCAAGGGCGATGGAAATGAAAAACTGTTTTTT.

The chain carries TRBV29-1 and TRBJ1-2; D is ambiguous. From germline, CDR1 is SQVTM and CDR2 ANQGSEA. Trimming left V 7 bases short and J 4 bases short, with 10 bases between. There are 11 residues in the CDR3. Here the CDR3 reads CSAINFYGYTF. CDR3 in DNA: TGCAGCGCCATTAACTTCTATGGCTACACCTTC.

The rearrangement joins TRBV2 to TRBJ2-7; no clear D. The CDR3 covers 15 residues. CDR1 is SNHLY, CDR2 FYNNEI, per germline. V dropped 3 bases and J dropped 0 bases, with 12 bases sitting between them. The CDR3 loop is CASSDRQLVSYEQYF. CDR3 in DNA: TGTGCCAGCAGTGATCGGCAGTTAGTCTCCTACGAGCAGTACTTC.

CDR3 DNA sequence: TGTGCCAGCAGTTTAGGGAGGGGGTCCTACGAGCAGTACTTC. This encodes CASSLGRGSYEQYF. The chain links TRBV28 to TRBJ2-7; TRBD2 is a possible D gene (7 bases). CDR1 MDHEN and CDR2 SYDVKM come from the germline V gene. V was pared by 2 bases and J by 1 base, with 9 bases between. The CDR3 totals 14 residues.

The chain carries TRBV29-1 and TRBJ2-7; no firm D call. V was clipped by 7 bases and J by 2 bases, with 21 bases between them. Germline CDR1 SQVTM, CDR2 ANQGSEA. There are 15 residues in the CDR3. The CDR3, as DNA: TGCAGCGCTTCTGGCCGGCTGGGCCACCCCTACGAGCAGTACTTC. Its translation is CSASGRLGHPYEQYF.

CDR3 coding DNA: TGTGCCAGCAGTGAAGGGTCTTTCCGGGAATCCTACGAGCAGTACTTC. Encoded protein: CASSEGSFRESYEQYF. The chain recombines TRBV6-1 with TRBJ2-7; D might be TRBD2 (5 bases). The ends were cut back, 1 base at V and 1 base at J, with 14 bases in the middle. This CDR3 spans 16 amino acids. CDR1 and CDR2 (germline): MNHNS, SASEGT.